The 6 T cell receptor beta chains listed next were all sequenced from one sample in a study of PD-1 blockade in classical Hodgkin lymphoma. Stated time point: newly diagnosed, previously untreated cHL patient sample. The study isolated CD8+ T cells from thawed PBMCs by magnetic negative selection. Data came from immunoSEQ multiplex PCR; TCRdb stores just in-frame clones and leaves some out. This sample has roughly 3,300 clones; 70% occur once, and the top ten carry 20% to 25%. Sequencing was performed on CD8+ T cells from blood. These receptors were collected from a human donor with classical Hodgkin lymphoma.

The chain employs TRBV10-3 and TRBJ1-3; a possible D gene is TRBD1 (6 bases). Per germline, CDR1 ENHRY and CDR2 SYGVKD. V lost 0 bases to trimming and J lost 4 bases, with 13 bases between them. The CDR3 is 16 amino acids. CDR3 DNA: TGTGCCATCAGTGAGTCCGGGGGCGCGGAAGGAAACACCATATATTTT. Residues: CAISESGGAEGNTIYF.

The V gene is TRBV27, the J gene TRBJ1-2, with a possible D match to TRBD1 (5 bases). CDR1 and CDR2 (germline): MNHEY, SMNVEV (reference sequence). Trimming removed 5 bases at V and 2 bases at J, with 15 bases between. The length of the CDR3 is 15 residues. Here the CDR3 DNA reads TGTGCCAGCAGTCACCGGGACTCCAGGAACTATGGCTACACCTTC. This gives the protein CASSHRDSRNYGYTF.

The CDR3: CASSLDLGRDHNEQFF. The CDR3 coding sequence is TGCGCCAGCAGCTTGGATCTCGGGAGGGATCACAATGAGCAGTTCTTC. The chain uses TRBV5-1 and TRBJ2-1; 8 nucleotides match TRBD2. V shed 0 bases, J shed 5 bases, and the junction held 7 bases outside the gene matches. Germline-derived CDR1 and CDR2 are SGHRS and YFSETQ. The CDR3 is 16 amino acids.

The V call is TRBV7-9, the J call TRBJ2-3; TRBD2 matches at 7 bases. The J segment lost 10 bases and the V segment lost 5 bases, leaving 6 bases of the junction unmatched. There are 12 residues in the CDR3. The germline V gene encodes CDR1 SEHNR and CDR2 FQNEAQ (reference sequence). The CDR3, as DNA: TGTGCCAGCAGCCCGGGGACTATCCCGCAGTATTTT. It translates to CASSPGTIPQYF.

The CDR3 sequence is CASSQEGPYPNEQFF. CDR3 nucleotides: TGCGCCAGCAGCCAAGAAGGTCCCTACCCGAATGAGCAGTTCTTC. This chain uses TRBV4-1 with TRBJ2-1; no firm D call. The CDR3 totals 15 residues. From germline, CDR1 is MGHRA and CDR2 YSYEKL. V was pared by 0 bases and J by 7 bases, with 13 bases between.

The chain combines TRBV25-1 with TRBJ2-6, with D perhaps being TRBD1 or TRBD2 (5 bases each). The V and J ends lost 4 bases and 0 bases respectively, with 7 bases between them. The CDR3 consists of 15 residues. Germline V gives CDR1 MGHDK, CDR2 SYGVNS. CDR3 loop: CASSVRGSGANVLTF. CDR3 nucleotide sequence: TGTGCCAGCAGTGTGAGGGGCTCTGGGGCCAACGTCCTGACTTTC.